This TCR beta chain was recorded in a study of T cell responses to AZD1222 COVID-19 vaccine. Turning to the study itself: Pooled samples include second doses given at about 4 or 12 weeks. Findings and limits, study-wide: Donors were mostly white British, more females; clonal diversity possibly underestimated. Elevations in Spike-specific TCR breadth and depth followed administration of two AZD1222 doses. Baseline testing showed seropositivity in only six AZD1222 recipients.

As for this clone: Its antigen is as yet unknown.

Profiling relied on immunoSEQ multiplex PCR, and the TCRdb table lists in-frame clones only, not all of them. The table includes 85,000 to 100,000 clones, roughly 93% detected once. The clonotype comes from an adult in good health. The sequences come from peripheral blood, collected on day 0 of AZD1222 vaccination.

CDR3 in amino acids: CASSFYTGELFF. The CDR3 nucleotides are TGTGCCAGCAGTTTTTACACCGGGGAGCTGTTTTTT. The V gene is TRBV27, the J gene TRBJ2-2; D is unclear. The ends were cut back, 3 bases at V and 3 bases at J, with 2 bases in the middle. Per the germline V gene, CDR1 is MNHEY and CDR2 is SMNVEV (reference sequence). The CDR3 consists of 12 residues.